The 13 T cell receptor beta chains presented below share a single source sample, sequenced in a study of blood T cell repertoires in COVID-19. Clones were sequenced by immunoSEQ multiplex PCR, and TCRdb holds only the in-frame ones, with some missing. The table lists roughly 380,000 clones, roughly 90% of them singletons. The sample taken for sequencing was peripheral blood. These receptor sequences come from a woman aged 40 to 55 with COVID-19, enrolled during active disease.

The chain links TRBV6-5 to TRBJ2-4; 7 bases agree with TRBD2. Losses at the gene ends were 4 bases for V and 0 bases for J; bases not matched to a gene: 3. Germline-derived CDR1 and CDR2 are MNHEY and SVGAGI. This CDR3 region has 15 residues. DNA of the CDR3: TGTGCCAGCAGTTCCGGCGGGAGAGCCAAAAACATTCAGTACTTC. The encoded protein is CASSSGGRAKNIQYF.

This clone was detected a few times. The gene calls are TRBV28 and TRBJ1-1, with D tentatively TRBD1 (5 bases). The CDR3 is 16 amino acids. V was pared by 3 bases and J by 6 bases, with 20 bases between. CDR1 is MDHEN, CDR2 SYDVKM, per germline. As DNA, the CDR3 is TGTGCCAGCAGTTTGGTTCTCTTGGGGGGGAGGGCTGAAGCTTTCTTT. This encodes CASSLVLLGGRAEAFF.

This chain links TRBV7-2 with TRBJ1-2; 7 bases map to TRBD1. Trimming cost V 1 base and J 5 bases; bases outside gene matches: 7. The CDR3 runs 15 residues. Germline V gives CDR1 SGHTA, CDR2 FQGNSA. Written as DNA, the CDR3 is TGTGCCAGCAGCTTAGGACAGGGAACCCCTTATGGCTACACCTTC. Translation: CASSLGQGTPYGYTF.

This rearrangement joins TRBV10-3 to TRBJ2-1, with TRBD2 matching over 9 bases. Trimming cost V 4 bases and J 7 bases; bases outside gene matches: 11. This CDR3 comprises 16 residues. The germline V gene has CDR1 ENHRY and CDR2 SYGVKD. The CDR3 reads CAISGYSGRNVNEQFF. CDR3 DNA sequence: TGTGCCATCAGTGGATATAGCGGGAGAAATGTAAATGAGCAGTTCTTC.

V is TRBV27 and J is TRBJ2-1; D may be TRBD1 (6 bases). This CDR3 is built from 17 residues. Trimming took off 5 bases at V and 6 bases at J, with 23 bases between the two ends. The germline gives CDR1 MNHEY, CDR2 SMNVEV (reference sequence). For the CDR3, the DNA is TGTGCCAGCAGTACGGAACCAGGGGACCACTGGGGCAATGAGCAGTTCTTC. Its protein product is CASSTEPGDHWGNEQFF.

Regarding this clone: Other DNA sequences in this specimen translate into the identical CDR3. This CDR3 reads CASSLYGNQPQHF. CDR3 bases: TGTGCCAGCAGCTTATACGGTAATCAGCCCCAGCATTTT. V gene TRBV7-2 combines with J gene TRBJ1-5; D unresolved. The CDR3 covers 13 residues. Germline values: CDR1 SGHTA, CDR2 FQGNSA. Between the trimmed V and J ends, which lost 2 bases and 4 bases, there was a span of 6 bases.

This clone is a singleton in its sample. V and J are TRBV4-3 and TRBJ2-2; 9 bases align to TRBD2. J lost 0 bases, V lost 3 bases, and 2 bases had no gene match. This CDR3 has 16 residues. Germline V gives CDR1 LGHNA, CDR2 YSLEER. The CDR3 sequence is CASSHLAGSNTGELFF. DNA of the CDR3: TGCGCCAGCAGCCACCTAGCGGGATCGAACACCGGGGAGCTGTTTTTT.

CDR3 in DNA: TGTGCCAGCAGCCGAGCGTGGGTCACTGAAGCTTTCTTT. Residues: CASSRAWVTEAFF. This chain uses TRBV14 with TRBJ1-1, with no clear D. Trimming stripped 4 bases from V and 4 bases from J, with 10 bases between. This CDR3 is 13 amino acids long. CDR1 SGHDN and CDR2 FVKESK come from the germline V gene. The full variable domain, completed using reference TRBV14 and TRBJ1-1, is EAGVTQFPSHSVIEKGQTVTLRCDPISGHDNLYWYRRVMGKEIKFLLHFVKESKQDESGMPNNRFLAERTGGTYSTLKVQPAELEDSGVYFCASSRAWVTEAFFGQGTRLTVV.

The V and J genes are TRBV18 and TRBJ1-6, with 9 bases matching TRBD1. V trimming: 5 bases; J trimming: 7 bases; junction bases outside the gene matches: 6. The CDR3 is 15 residues long. Germline assignment: CDR1 KGHSH and CDR2 LQKENI. The DNA for the CDR3 is TGTGCCAGCTCAGGGACAGGGAATAGGAATTCACCCCTCCACTTT. Its protein is CASSGTGNRNSPLHF.

The chain employs TRBV30 and TRBJ2-1, with TRBD1 matching over 7 bases. CDR1 and CDR2 (germline): GTSNPN, SVGIG (reference sequence). The CDR3 has 14 residues. The junction had 8 bases not matched to a gene; V was cut back by 6 bases and J by 3 bases. The CDR3 sequence is CACLDRVNYNEQFF. DNA of the CDR3: TGTGCCTGTTTAGACAGGGTAAACTACAATGAGCAGTTCTTC.

The V gene is TRBV9, the J gene TRBJ1-4; D perhaps matches TRBD1 (5 bases). The CDR3 contains 15 residues. V was shortened by 6 bases and J by 5 bases, with 17 bases between the two germline ends. Germline V CDR1 and CDR2: SGDLS, YYNGEE. Written as DNA, the CDR3 is TGTGCCAGCACCCCGGGGGGAGGGGCCAATGAAAAACTGTTTTTT. Residues: CASTPGGGANEKLFF.

The chain is built from TRBV5-4 and TRBJ1-6; D uncertain. V was shortened by 4 bases and J by 6 bases, with 14 bases between the two germline ends. Germline CDR1 is SGHNT and CDR2 is YYREEE (reference sequence). The CDR3 contains 15 residues. The CDR3 spells CASSPRTGSNSPLHF. The CDR3 nucleotides are TGTGCCAGCAGCCCTCGGACGGGGAGTAATTCACCCCTCCACTTT.

The genes are TRBV6-5 and TRBJ2-7; the D gene is possibly TRBD1 (5 bases). CDR1 and CDR2 from the germline V gene are MNHEY and SVGAGI. The CDR3 covers 15 residues. The V and J ends lost 0 bases and 2 bases respectively, with 11 bases between them. Written as DNA, the CDR3 is TGTGCCAGCAGTTACTCGACCCAGGGAACCTACGAGCAGTACTTC. Translating gives CASSYSTQGTYEQYF.